The 24 T cell receptor beta chains given below trace back to one sample, sequenced in a study of CD8+ T cells in alopecia areata. Extracted RNA was reverse transcribed into cDNA, the sequencing template. TCRdb keeps only in-frame clones here, not all; method: immunoSEQ multiplex PCR. The sample shows 200,000 or so clones, more than 45% of them seen only once. Sequencing was performed on CD4+ T cells sorted from blood, taken at week 0. The receptors derive from a human donor with alopecia areata.

J is TRBJ2-1 and V is TRBV6-5, with 7 bases lining up with TRBD2. The length of the CDR3 is 13 residues. CDR1 and CDR2 (germline): MNHEY, SVGAGI. After removal of 2 bases from V and 8 bases from J, the junction contained 3 bases not matched to a gene. This CDR3 reads CASSYRTSYEQFF. DNA of the CDR3: TGTGCCAGCAGTTACCGGACTAGTTATGAGCAGTTCTTC.

This chain uses TRBV9 with TRBJ2-7; TRBD2 matches at 8 bases. There are 16 residues in the CDR3. Germline CDR1 and CDR2: SGDLS and YYNGEE. V lost 3 bases and J lost 2; bases outside the gene matches: 10. This chain's CDR3 is CASSGGGAGGTYEQYF. In DNA form, the CDR3 reads TGTGCCAGCAGCGGCGGAGGCGCGGGAGGAACCTACGAGCAGTACTTC.

This clone was observed a handful of times. V and J are TRBV29-1 and TRBJ2-4, with D maybe TRBD1 (5 bases). The CDR3 totals 13 residues. Deletions cut 5 bases from V and 1 base from J, with 9 bases between. Germline V gene sequence: CDR1 SQVTM, CDR2 ANQGSEA. As DNA, the CDR3 is TGCAGCGTTCAGGGTCGGGCCAAAAACATTCAGTACTTC. It encodes CSVQGRAKNIQYF. Combining the CDR3 with reference TRBV29-1 and TRBJ2-4 gives the whole variable domain SAVISQKPSRDICQRGTSLTIQCQVDSQVTMMFWYRQQPGQSLTLIATANQGSEATYESGFVIDKFPISRPNLTFSTLTVSNMSPEDSSIYLCSVQGRAKNIQYFGAGTRLSVL.

The chain links TRBV7-9 to TRBJ1-1; TRBD1 might be the D (6 bases). V shed 3 bases and J shed 10 bases, with 12 bases lying between them. The CDR3 is 12 residues long. The germline V gene encodes CDR1 SEHNR and CDR2 FQNEAQ (reference sequence). CDR3 bases: TGTGCCAGCAGCTTTACAGGGCGACCAGCTTTCTTT. Encoded protein: CASSFTGRPAFF.

The gene calls are TRBV2 and TRBJ2-1, with a possible D match to TRBD2 (5 bases). Per germline, CDR1 SNHLY and CDR2 FYNNEI. The V end lost 7 bases, the J end lost 9 bases, and 16 bases lay between the germline ends. This CDR3 region has 13 residues. CDR3 in amino acids: CASTYDGAGEQFF. For the CDR3, the DNA is TGTGCCAGCACCTACGACGGTGCGGGTGAGCAGTTCTTC.

The chain links TRBV10-2 to TRBJ2-1, with a weak D call TRBD2 (6 bases). This CDR3 is built from 15 residues. Germline V gene sequence: CDR1 WSHSY, CDR2 SAAADI. V lost 3 bases to trimming and J lost 6 bases, with 15 bases between them. CDR3 amino acids: CASSDRGSMVNEQFF. The CDR3 DNA is TGCGCCAGCAGTGATCGGGGGTCAATGGTCAATGAGCAGTTCTTC.

The rearrangement uses TRBV11-2 and TRBJ2-4, with no clear D. The V gene's germline CDR1 is SGHAT and CDR2 FQNNGV. V was shortened by 0 bases and J by 9 bases, with 6 bases between the two germline ends. The length of the CDR3 is 12 residues. CDR3 nucleotide sequence: TGTGCCAGCAGCTTAGAAGCAAGCATTCAGTACTTC. Its translation is CASSLEASIQYF.

This chain links TRBV2 with TRBJ1-5, with D unresolved. Per the germline V gene, CDR1 is SNHLY and CDR2 is FYNNEI. V lost 7 bases, J lost 9 bases, and 16 bases lay in between. The CDR3 consists of 13 residues. CDR3 protein: CASKPGVLRPQHF. The DNA for the CDR3 is TGTGCCAGCAAACCCGGAGTCCTGAGGCCCCAGCATTTT.

The chain joins TRBV29-1 to TRBJ1-3; 8 bases align to TRBD1. CDR3 length: 13 residues. The V gene end was trimmed by 6 bases and the J gene end by 6 bases; junction bases not matched to a gene: 7. The germline CDR1 and CDR2 sequences are SQVTM and ANQGSEA. CDR3 protein: CSVEVTGENTIYF. The CDR3 DNA is TGCAGCGTCGAGGTGACAGGGGAAAACACCATATATTTT.

This rearrangement joins TRBV29-1 to TRBJ1-1; D gene unclear. The CDR3 is 10 residues long. Germline values: CDR1 SQVTM, CDR2 ANQGSEA. V was trimmed by 5 bases and J by 8 bases, leaving 9 bases between them. The CDR3 nucleotides read TGCAGCGTTTTCGGCCCCGAAGCTTTCTTT. This sequence encodes CSVFGPEAFF.

The sample holds a few counts of this clone. This chain links TRBV9 with TRBJ1-2, with TRBD1 as a possible D gene (5 bases). V shed 4 bases and J shed 3 bases, with 16 bases lying between them. CDR1 and CDR2 (germline): SGDLS, YYNGEE. CDR3 length equals 15 residues. The CDR3 protein is CASSPHGGKDYGYTF. The CDR3 DNA follows: TGTGCCAGCAGCCCCCACGGGGGGAAAGACTATGGCTACACCTTC.

This sequence joins TRBV30 and TRBJ1-1; 9 positions match TRBD1. The CDR3 sequence is 15 residues long. Trimming at V came to 0 bases and at J to 4 bases, leaving 6 bases not matched to a gene. Germline CDR1 GTSNPN, CDR2 SVGIG (reference sequence). The CDR3 sequence: CAWSVAGQGSTEAFF. The CDR3 DNA is TGTGCCTGGAGTGTTGCGGGACAGGGAAGCACTGAAGCTTTCTTT.

The chain combines TRBV29-1 with TRBJ1-5; D is unresolved. Germline V CDR1 and CDR2: SQVTM, ANQGSEA. V was shortened by 4 bases and J by 5 bases, with 12 bases between the two germline ends. The CDR3 is 13 amino acids. CDR3 residues: CSVVVAGDQPQHF. Here the CDR3 DNA reads TGCAGCGTTGTAGTGGCGGGTGATCAGCCCCAGCATTTT.

V is TRBV14 and J is TRBJ1-1, with 8 bases that match TRBD1. V was clipped by 5 bases and J by 5 bases; unmatched bases: 10. The germline V gene encodes CDR1 SGHDN and CDR2 FVKESK. This CDR3 contains 15 residues. The CDR3 DNA reads TGTGCCAGCAGCTCAAGCCAGGGGGCCCGAACTGAAGCTTTCTTT. Protein product: CASSSSQGARTEAFF.

J is TRBJ1-1 and V is TRBV15; D unclear. The CDR3 is 14 residues long. The V end lost 1 base, the J end lost 0 bases, and 6 bases lay between the germline ends. Germline CDR1 LNHNV, CDR2 YYDKDF (reference sequence). In DNA, the CDR3 is TGTGCCACCAGCAGAGTGTTGGTGAACACTGAAGCTTTCTTT. This translates into CATSRVLVNTEAFF.

The V call is TRBV5-1, the J call TRBJ1-6, with 7 nucleotides matching TRBD1. Trimming took 4 bases from V and 0 from J; bases not matched to a gene: 10. CDR1 is SGHRS and CDR2 is YFSETQ in the germline V gene. This CDR3 contains 18 residues. CDR3 region: CASSLQTTGSSYNSPLHF. The CDR3 DNA reads TGCGCCAGCAGCCTTCAAACGACAGGGAGCTCCTATAATTCACCCCTCCACTTT.

V gene TRBV9 combines with J gene TRBJ1-2; 7 nucleotides line up with TRBD1. V lost 7 bases, J lost 8 bases, and 5 bases stayed unmatched. The CDR3 loop spans 11 amino acids. CDR1 is SGDLS, CDR2 YYNGEE, per germline. In DNA, the CDR3 is TGTGCCAGCGACAGGGTGGGCGGCTACACCTTC. Its protein is CASDRVGGYTF.

This rearrangement joins TRBV10-3 to TRBJ1-5; TRBD1 matches 8 bases. V shed 4 bases and J 3 bases; nucleotides not matched to a gene: 5. The CDR3 is made up of 15 amino acids. Germline V gene data show CDR1 as ENHRY and CDR2 as SYGVKD. CDR3 bases: TGTGCCATCAGTGTGACAGGGGAATCCAATCAGCCCCAGCATTTT. This sequence encodes CAISVTGESNQPQHF.

The rearrangement joins TRBV29-1 to TRBJ1-2; 7 nucleotides align to TRBD1. The V gene's germline CDR1 is SQVTM and CDR2 ANQGSEA. CDR3 length equals 14 residues. The trim removed 7 bases at V and 7 bases at J, leaving 15 bases unmatched. The CDR3 nucleotides read TGCAGCGCATACCAGGGGGAAGTTTACTCTGGCTACACCTTC. Translating gives CSAYQGEVYSGYTF. Supplemented by reference TRBV29-1 and TRBJ1-2, the full variable domain reads SAVISQKPSRDICQRGTSLTIQCQVDSQVTMMFWYRQQPGQSLTLIATANQGSEATYESGFVIDKFPISRPNLTFSTLTVSNMSPEDSSIYLCSAYQGEVYSGYTFGSGTRLTVV.

CDR3: CASSFSWDRSSYEQYF. In nucleotides, the CDR3 is TGCGCCAGCAGCTTTAGTTGGGACAGGAGCTCCTACGAGCAGTACTTC. This chain links TRBV5-1 with TRBJ2-7, with TRBD1 matching 8 bases. In germline, CDR1 is SGHRS, CDR2 YFSETQ. This CDR3 is built from 16 residues. With V trimmed by 2 bases and J by 0 bases, 7 bases remained unmatched.

The rearrangement uses TRBV2 and TRBJ2-2; 10 nucleotides match TRBD2. Per germline, CDR1 SNHLY and CDR2 FYNNEI. V trimming: 3 bases; J trimming: 1 base; junction bases outside the gene matches: 8. The CDR3 loop spans 18 amino acids. Written as DNA, the CDR3 is TGTGCCAGCAGTGATTCTTCTAGCGGGGGCCGGAACACCGGGGAGCTGTTTTTT. It yields the protein CASSDSSSGGRNTGELFF.

This clone turned up a few times. J is TRBJ2-1 and V is TRBV29-1; the match to TRBD1 covers 11 bases. Germline values: CDR1 SQVTM, CDR2 ANQGSEA. V shed 5 bases, J shed 1 base, and the junction held 10 bases outside the gene matches. CDR3 length: 17 residues. The CDR3 sequence is CSVTGTGGRLSYNEQFF. CDR3 in DNA: TGCAGCGTTACCGGGACAGGGGGTCGATTATCCTACAATGAGCAGTTCTTC.

The genes are TRBV30 and TRBJ1-3; no clear D gene. CDR1 and CDR2 from the germline V gene are GTSNPN and SVGIG (reference sequence). CDR3 size: 12 residues. The V end was cut by 2 bases, the J end by 0 bases, with 2 bases between. The DNA for the CDR3 is TGTGCCTGGAGTAGCTCTGGAAACACCATATATTTT. Translation gives CAWSSSGNTIYF.

The rearrangement joins TRBV2 to TRBJ2-2; D perhaps matches TRBD2 (6 bases). The CDR3 loop spans 15 amino acids. From germline, CDR1 is SNHLY and CDR2 FYNNEI. V gave up 7 bases and J gave up 2 bases, with 14 bases separating them. This CDR3 reads CASTRELANTGELFF. For the CDR3, the DNA is TGTGCCAGCACCCGGGAACTAGCTAACACCGGGGAGCTGTTTTTT.